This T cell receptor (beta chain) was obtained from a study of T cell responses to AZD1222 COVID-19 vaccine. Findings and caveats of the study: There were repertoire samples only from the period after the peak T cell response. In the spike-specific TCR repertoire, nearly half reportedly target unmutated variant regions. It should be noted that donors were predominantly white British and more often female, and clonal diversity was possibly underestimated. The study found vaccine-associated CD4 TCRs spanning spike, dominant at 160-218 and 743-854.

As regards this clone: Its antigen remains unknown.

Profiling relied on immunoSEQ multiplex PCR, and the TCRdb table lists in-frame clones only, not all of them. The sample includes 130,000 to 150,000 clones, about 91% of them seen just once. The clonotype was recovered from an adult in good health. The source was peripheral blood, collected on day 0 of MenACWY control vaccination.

The CDR3 bases are TGTGCCAGCAGCTTAACGGCAGGGGCGAACGTTGAGCAGTACTTC. It translates to CASSLTAGANVEQYF. The V call is TRBV11-3, the J call TRBJ2-7, with D possibly matching TRBD1 (6 bases). This CDR3 has 15 amino acids. CDR1 is SGHNT and CDR2 is YENEEA in the germline V gene. The ends were cut back, 2 bases at V and 7 bases at J, with 18 bases in the middle.